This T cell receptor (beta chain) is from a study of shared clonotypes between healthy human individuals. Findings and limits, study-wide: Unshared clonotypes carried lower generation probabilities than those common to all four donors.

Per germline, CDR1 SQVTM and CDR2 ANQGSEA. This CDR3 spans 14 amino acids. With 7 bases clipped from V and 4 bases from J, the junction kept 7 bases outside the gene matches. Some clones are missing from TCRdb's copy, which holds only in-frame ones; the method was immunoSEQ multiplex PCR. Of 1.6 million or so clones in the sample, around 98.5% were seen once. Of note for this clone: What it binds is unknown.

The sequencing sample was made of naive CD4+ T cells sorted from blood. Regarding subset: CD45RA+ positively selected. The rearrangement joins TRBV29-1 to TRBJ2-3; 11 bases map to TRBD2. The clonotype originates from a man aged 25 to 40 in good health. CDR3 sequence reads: CSATSGNRPDTQYF. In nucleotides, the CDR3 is TGCAGCGCGACTAGCGGGAATCGCCCAGATACGCAGTATTTT.